This entry lists 20 T cell receptor beta chains sequenced from one sample in a study of MAIT cells during Salmonella Paratyphi A infection. Study-wide points: Oligoclonal MAIT cells preferred TRBV20 and TRBV6, with usage seemingly unaffected by infection.

Time point noted: before S. Paratyphi A challenge (baseline). MAIT cells were sorted by flow cytometry as Valpha7.2+ CD161+ T cells. TCRdb reprocessed the 5' RACE reads via MiXCR and lists one record per CDR3 protein. The sample shows about 770 distinct CDR3 sequences, approximately 31% of them seen only once. For these receptors, no antigen is known. Here the sequenced sample was MAIT cells from blood, taken at the first sampling point of the challenge study. Source of these receptors: a person aged 18 to 70 who was deliberately infected with Salmonella Paratyphi A in a paratyphoid fever challenge study.

This clonotype has only a few counts. The rearrangement joins TRBV6-4 to TRBJ2-2; D gene ambiguous. The CDR3 contains 15 residues. Trimming took off 3 bases at V and 1 base at J, with 9 bases between the two ends. Looked up from germline, CDR1 is MRHNA and CDR2 is SNTAGT. The chain's CDR3 is CASSEEQGNTGELFF. The CDR3 DNA reads TGTGCCAGCAGTGAGGAGCAAGGGAACACCGGGGAGCTGTTTTTT.

The CDR3 coding sequence is TGTGAAAGAAGAGAGGGAGGGCCGGCAGATACGCAGTATTTT. This translates into CERREGGPADTQYF. The chain employs TRBV6-4 and TRBJ2-3, with TRBD2 matching 7 bases. This CDR3 region has 14 residues. Germline V gene data show CDR1 as MRHNA and CDR2 as SNTAGT.

This clonotype was recorded many times. This chain connects TRBV20-1 to TRBJ2-1; D is undetermined. Trimming took 0 bases from V and 4 from J, leaving 10 bases between them. CDR1 and CDR2 (germline): DFQATT, SNEGSKA (reference sequence). The CDR3 contains 14 residues. CDR3 protein: CSARDQTDYNEQFF. The CDR3 nucleotides read TGCAGTGCTAGAGATCAAACAGATTACAATGAGCAGTTCTTC.

This chain connects TRBV6-2 or TRBV6-3 to TRBJ1-2; TRBD1 aligns across 8 bases. There are 14 residues in the CDR3. With V trimmed by 7 bases and J by 2 bases, 6 bases remained unmatched. Germline V CDR1 and CDR2: MNHEY, SVGEGT. The CDR3 DNA sequence: TGTGCCAGCAATGGGGACAGGCGGAACTATGGCTACACCTTC. Amino acids: CASNGDRRNYGYTF.

This clonotype occurred a few times. The chain carries TRBV4-2 and TRBJ2-7; TRBD2 agrees at 16 bases. CDR1 and CDR2 (germline): LGHNA, YNFKEQ. The CDR3 runs 18 residues. V shed 0 bases, J shed 2 bases, and the junction held 4 bases outside the gene matches. This CDR3 reads CASSQELGTSGRAYEQYF. CDR3 sequence (DNA): TGTGCCAGCAGCCAAGAGTTGGGGACTAGCGGGAGGGCCTACGAGCAGTACTTC.

This chain links TRBV7-9 with TRBJ2-1; D uncertain. With 3 bases removed from V and 7 bases from J, the gap between germline ends came to 13 bases. The CDR3 contains 14 residues. Germline-derived CDR1 and CDR2 are SEHNR and FQNEAQ (reference sequence). The CDR3 DNA reads TGTGCCAGCAGCTTTATTGAAGGCCGTAATGAGCAGTTCTTC. Its translation is CASSFIEGRNEQFF.

Details on this clonotype: It is unclear where the CDR3 begins or ends on the DNA, so no DNA is shown, and the CDR3 is as TCRdb lists it. V usage is TRBV21-1 and J usage is TRBJ2-5; the table assigns TRBD2, which was not confirmed against the DNA. TRBV21-1 is reported as a pseudogene. Counting both end residues, the CDR3 totals 21 amino acids. CDR3 sequence reads: CASSFYICSARLAGGSETQYF.

This clonotype occurred many times. J is TRBJ2-5 and V is TRBV24-1, with 9 bases aligning to TRBD2. The CDR3 covers 14 residues. The germline gives CDR1 KGHDR, CDR2 SFDVKD. Trimming at V came to 3 bases and at J to 5 bases, leaving 3 bases not matched to a gene. CDR3 in amino acids: CATSDQREVETQYF. The CDR3 bases are TGTGCCACCAGTGATCAGCGGGAGGTGGAGACCCAGTACTTC.

This clonotype was counted only a few times. The chain uses TRBV27 and TRBJ2-1; D is perhaps TRBD2 (6 bases). The germline V gene has CDR1 MNHEY and CDR2 SMNVEV (reference sequence). The CDR3 spans 13 residues. Trimming took 5 bases from V and 10 from J, leaving 15 bases between them. This CDR3 reads CASSPGEIREQFF. The CDR3 DNA sequence: TGTGCCAGCAGTCCGGGGGAGATTAGGGAGCAGTTCTTC.

Only one count was recorded for this clonotype. The chain links TRBV20-1 to TRBJ2-1; 8 nucleotides agree with TRBD1. The CDR3 spans 19 residues. The J segment lost 7 bases and the V segment lost 6 bases, leaving 26 bases of the junction unmatched. CDR1 is DFQATT and CDR2 is SNEGSKA in the germline V gene (reference sequence). CDR3 amino acids: CSASSSPSPQGELLNEQFF. CDR3 nucleotides: TGCAGTGCCAGCAGTTCCCCGTCACCACAGGGGGAATTGTTAAATGAGCAGTTCTTC.

With regard to this clonotype: A much larger clone differs by one base, so this may be a read error. This rearrangement joins TRBV6-1 to TRBJ2-1; 8 bases are shared with TRBD2. The germline CDR1 and CDR2 sequences are MNHNS and SASEGT. The CDR3 has 15 residues. The CDR3 reads CASSEPREGYNEQCF. In DNA form, the CDR3 reads TGTGCCAGCAGTGAACCCCGGGAGGGGTACAATGAGCAGTGCTTC.

Only a few counts were recorded for this clonotype. The chain carries TRBV6-4 and TRBJ1-2; D gene uncertain. V lost 0 bases, J lost 6 bases, and 14 bases lay in between. Per germline, CDR1 MRHNA and CDR2 SNTAGT. The CDR3 runs to 15 residues. CDR3 sequence: CASSDSATSVDGYTF. As DNA, the CDR3 is TGTGCCAGCAGTGACTCGGCGACGTCGGTGGATGGCTACACCTTC.

As regards this clonotype: At one end the junction does not follow the germline gene, possibly because of a read error. V gene TRBV5-1 combines with J gene TRBJ2-6; tentatively, D is TRBD1 (6 bases). The CDR3 runs 19 residues. Germline loops: CDR1 SGHRS, CDR2 YFSETQ. The DNA for the CDR3 is TGCGCCAGCAGCTTGAAAACGCGGACAGTCCGCTCTGGGGCCAGCGTCCTGACTTTC. It translates to CASSLKTRTVRSGASVLTF.

As concerns this clonotype: Relative to the germline gene, one junction end is altered; a read error may explain this. This chain links TRBV28 with TRBJ2-1; 8 nucleotides align to TRBD1. Germline lookup yields CDR1 MDHEN and CDR2 SYDVKM. The CDR3 runs to 18 residues. CDR3 sequence reads: CGSSSSSPQGGLLNEQFF. CDR3 in DNA: TGTGGCAGCAGTTCCTCGTCACCACAGGGGGGATTGTTAAATGAGCAGTTCTTC.

By sample share, this clonotype is large. The rearrangement uses TRBV7-4 and TRBJ1-5; D uncertain. Looked up from germline, CDR1 is SGHVT and CDR2 is SQSDAQ. Trimming stripped 3 bases from V and 0 bases from J, with 9 bases between. CDR3 length equals 15 residues. The DNA of the CDR3 is TGTGCCAGCAGCTTTAAGAGGATTAGCAATCAGCCCCAGCATTTT. It yields the protein CASSFKRISNQPQHF.

This clonotype has just a few counts. In DNA, the CDR3 is TGTGCCTCCACGAGGGGAAACACCATATATTTT. Its protein is CASTRGNTIYF. The genes are TRBV19 and TRBJ1-3; D is undetermined. Looked up from germline, CDR1 is LNHDA and CDR2 is SQIVND (reference sequence). V was pared by 11 bases and J by 4 bases, with 9 bases between. The CDR3 is 11 amino acids.

The genes are TRBV6-1 and TRBJ2-7, with D perhaps TRBD2 (6 bases). Germline-derived CDR1 and CDR2 are MNHNS and SASEGT. The CDR3 is made up of 12 amino acids. V was trimmed by 2 bases and J by 7 bases, leaving 9 bases between them. CDR3 sequence: CASSEYSGEQYF. For the CDR3, the DNA is TGTGCCAGCAGTGAATACAGCGGGGAGCAGTACTTC.

This clonotype turned up a few times. V is TRBV15 and J is TRBJ1-1; tentatively, D is TRBD1 (5 bases). CDR1 and CDR2 from the germline V gene are LNHNV and YYDKDF (reference sequence). The V end lost 0 bases, the J end lost 5 bases, and 10 bases lay between the germline ends. The CDR3 runs to 14 residues. CDR3 region: CATSRERGKTEAFF. The CDR3 DNA sequence: TGTGCCACCAGCAGAGAACGGGGGAAGACTGAAGCTTTCTTT.

The J gene is TRBJ1-4, the V gene TRBV7-9; tentatively, D is TRBD1 (5 bases). There are 15 residues in the CDR3. Per the germline V gene, CDR1 is SEHNR and CDR2 is FQNEAQ (reference sequence). V lost 5 bases, J lost 3 bases, and 13 bases lay in between. CDR3 sequence reads: CASSPRQLPNEKLFF. CDR3 nucleotide sequence: TGTGCCAGCAGCCCGAGACAGCTCCCTAATGAAAAACTGTTTTTT.

This clonotype is labeled hyperexpanded. V usage is TRBV24-1 and J usage is TRBJ2-2, with D perhaps matching TRBD1 or TRBD2 (5 bases each). Trimming cost V 1 base and J 5 bases, with 10 bases left between them. Germline V CDR1 and CDR2: KGHDR, SFDVKD. This CDR3 is built from 15 residues. The CDR3 DNA reads TGTGCCACCAGTGATTTAGGCAGGGAGACCGGGGAGCTGTTTTTT. It translates to CATSDLGRETGELFF.